Following are 6 T cell receptor beta chains from one sample sequenced in a study of long-term antiretroviral therapy in people with HIV. This was the immunoSEQ v3.0 assay at survey level. TCRdb's table, derived via immunoSEQ multiplex PCR, lists solely in-frame clones and lacks some. The table has fewer than 30,000 clones, roughly 82% seen once. This sample comprised unsorted PBMCs, obtained 1.1 years before starting antiretroviral therapy. These receptors were collected from a woman aged 25-40 years with HIV.

This clone was seen more than once but under ten times. The V gene is TRBV19, the J gene TRBJ1-5; 11 nucleotides agree with TRBD1. The CDR3 extends over 14 amino acids. Trimming cost V 4 bases and J 10 bases; bases outside gene matches: 6. Germline V gene lookup returns CDR1 LNHDA and CDR2 SQIVND (reference sequence). CDR3 DNA: TGTGCCAGTAGTACTTGGACAGGGGGCCAACCCCAGCATTTT. This sequence encodes CASSTWTGGQPQHF. The variable domain in full, with the rest retrieved from reference TRBV19 and TRBJ1-5, is DGGITQSPKYLFRKEGQNVTLSCEQNLNHDAMYWYRQDPGQGLRLIYYSQIVNDFQKGDIAEGYSVSREKKESFPLTVTSAQKNPTAFYLCASSTWTGGQPQHFGDGTRLSIL.

The chain links TRBV5-1 to TRBJ1-1; the match to TRBD1 covers 7 bases. V shed 4 bases and J 0 bases; nucleotides not matched to a gene: 12. The germline V gene encodes CDR1 SGHRS and CDR2 YFSETQ. The CDR3 loop spans 17 amino acids. CDR3 sequence: CASSPGQVISMNTEAFF. DNA for the CDR3: TGCGCCAGCAGCCCAGGACAGGTGATAAGCATGAACACTGAAGCTTTCTTT.

In this sample, this clone turned up a few times. The chain combines TRBV5-1 with TRBJ2-5; 12 bases are a match to TRBD1. The trim removed 4 bases at V and 0 bases at J, leaving 4 bases unmatched. CDR1 and CDR2 (germline): SGHRS, YFSETQ. CDR3 length equals 16 residues. Written as DNA, the CDR3 is TGCGCCAGCAGCGGAGGGACAGGGGGCTACCAAGAGACCCAGTACTTC. Translating it yields CASSGGTGGYQETQYF.

This clone is labeled as medium-sized (0.01 to 0.1%). V gene TRBV7-9 combines with J gene TRBJ2-1; D gene unclear. CDR3 size: 12 residues. The V end lost 5 bases, the J end lost 8 bases, and 10 bases lay between the germline ends. Germline V gene sequence: CDR1 SEHNR, CDR2 FQNEAQ (reference sequence). CDR3 loop: CASSPTPHEQFF. The CDR3 DNA reads as TGTGCCAGCAGCCCTACCCCCCATGAGCAGTTCTTC.

The genes are TRBV7-9 and TRBJ2-3; maybe TRBD1 (6 bases). Germline V CDR1 and CDR2: SEHNR, FQNEAQ (reference sequence). This CDR3 has 13 amino acids. The V and J ends lost 4 bases and 6 bases respectively, with 11 bases between them. The chain's CDR3 is CASSSRGPDTQYF. As DNA, the CDR3 is TGTGCCAGCAGCTCCAGGGGTCCGGATACGCAGTATTTT.

This clone is categorized as medium-sized (0.01 to 0.1%). The chain joins TRBV4-1 to TRBJ1-2; 11 bases agree with TRBD1. Trimming removed 3 bases from V and 3 bases from J; junction bases left unmatched: 3. CDR1 is MGHRA and CDR2 is YSYEKL in the germline V gene. CDR3 length: 15 residues. For the CDR3, the DNA is TGCGCCAGCAGCCACCCGGGACAGGGGGACTATGGCTACACCTTC. Encoded protein: CASSHPGQGDYGYTF.